This TCR beta chain was sequenced during a study of blood T cell repertoires in COVID-19. Study details: There were acute and convalescent COVID-19 samples, and they came from the United States, Italy and Spain. Sample material is recorded as cDNA or gDNA derived from T cells, B-cell-depleted T cells, or PBMCs.

Original data processing: The assay estimated nucleated cells by amplifying reference gene primers. Clones were read by immunoSEQ multiplex PCR, and TCRdb kept only the in-frame ones, dropping some. V and J calls and clone size are given by that table; D and trimming were obtained from the DNA. The sample lists under 150,000 clones, roughly 81% occurring once. This TCR derives from a man aged 35 to 55 with acute or convalescent COVID-19. Sequencing input: peripheral blood.

CDR3 nucleotides: TGTGCCACCAGTGACACCACTAGCGGGGGTTCCTACAATGAGCAGTTCTTC. Translation: CATSDTTSGGSYNEQFF. The chain combines TRBV24-1 with TRBJ2-1; TRBD2 agrees at 11 bases. V shed 4 bases and J 1 base; nucleotides not matched to a gene: 5. The CDR3 covers 17 residues. The germline CDR1 and CDR2 sequences are KGHDR and SFDVKD.